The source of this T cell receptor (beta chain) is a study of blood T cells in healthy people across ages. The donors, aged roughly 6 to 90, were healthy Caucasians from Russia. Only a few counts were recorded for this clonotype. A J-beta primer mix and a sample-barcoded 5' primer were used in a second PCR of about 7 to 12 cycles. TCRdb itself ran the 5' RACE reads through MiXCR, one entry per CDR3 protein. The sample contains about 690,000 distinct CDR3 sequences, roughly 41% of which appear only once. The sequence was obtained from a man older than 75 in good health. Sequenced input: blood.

Here the CDR3 reads CASSELQGAHGTQYF. Written as DNA, the CDR3 is TGTGCCAGCAGTGAACTGCAGGGGGCACATGGAACGCAGTATTTT. V gene TRBV2 combines with J gene TRBJ2-3; 8 bases agree with TRBD1. Per the germline V gene, CDR1 is SNHLY and CDR2 is FYNNEI. The V segment lost 2 bases and the J segment 9 bases; nucleotides outside the gene matches: 10. The CDR3 length is 15 residues.